Reported below is one TCR beta chain. This sample was included in a study of T cells in Graves' hyperthyroidism and ophthalmopathy. Study details: Any treatment followed the collection of peripheral blood at initial diagnosis.

The CDR3 regions of TCR beta were amplified from RNA transcripts. Researchers ran a first-round RT-PCR on the TCR CDR3 using the HTBI primer set. MiXCR, applied by TCRdb to the multiplex PCR reads, yields one record per CDR3 protein. This table holds 600,000 to 900,000 distinct CDR3 sequences, roughly 17% found once. The material sequenced was blood. This TCR derives from a man aged 18 to 30 with Graves' hyperthyroidism.

DNA of the CDR3: TGTGCCAGCAGCTTAGCGCAAGGGGTCGAAGATACGCAGTATTTT. This translates into CASSLAQGVEDTQYF. The chain has TRBV7-9 and TRBJ2-3; a weak D match, TRBD1 (5 bases). This CDR3 contains 15 residues. V lost 0 bases and J 5 bases, leaving 12 bases between the germline ends. Germline-derived CDR1 and CDR2 are SEHNR and FQNEAQ (reference sequence).